A single sample gave rise to the 8 T cell receptor beta chains below, sequenced in a study of T cell changes during pregnancy in multiple sclerosis. Produced via immunoSEQ multiplex PCR; TCRdb's table is partial and in-frame only. The sample has tens of thousands of clones, roughly 91% seen once; the top ten hold under 0.75%. This specimen was CD4+ T cells from peripheral blood mononuclear cells, taken in the first trimester of pregnancy. The receptors were sampled from a female donor with multiple sclerosis, enrolled in a pregnancy study.

The V and J genes are TRBV18 and TRBJ1-2; 11 nucleotides line up with TRBD1. The CDR3 loop spans 15 amino acids. Germline-derived CDR1 and CDR2 are KGHSH and LQKENI. Trimming removed 3 bases from V and 5 bases from J; junction bases left unmatched: 5. CDR3 loop: CASSPGQGDPYGYTF. Written as DNA, the CDR3 is TGTGCCAGCTCACCGGGACAGGGGGACCCGTATGGCTACACCTTC.

This chain connects TRBV9 to TRBJ2-4, with 11 bases fitting TRBD2. This CDR3 contains 21 residues. Germline CDR1 is SGDLS and CDR2 is YYNGEE. Trimming took 2 bases from V and 0 from J; bases not matched to a gene: 16. The CDR3 loop reads CASSVTSASGGLEGAKNIQYF. As DNA, the CDR3 is TGTGCCAGCAGCGTCACTTCAGCTAGCGGGGGGCTTGAGGGAGCCAAAAACATTCAGTACTTC.

This chain joins TRBV6-6 and TRBJ2-3; 8 nucleotides align to TRBD1. Germline CDR1 is MNHNY and CDR2 is SVGAGI (reference sequence). The CDR3 runs 15 residues. With V trimmed by 5 bases and J by 1 base, 5 bases remained unmatched. The CDR3 here is CASSRTGLGTDTQYF. The CDR3 DNA follows: TGTGCCAGCAGTAGGACAGGGCTTGGCACAGATACGCAGTATTTT.

The V and J genes are TRBV19 and TRBJ1-5, with 8 nucleotides matching TRBD1. V shed 4 bases, J shed 3 bases, and the junction held 5 bases outside the gene matches. Germline loops: CDR1 LNHDA, CDR2 SQIVND (reference sequence). The CDR3 contains 15 residues. The CDR3 sequence is CASSTLTGVNQPQHF. CDR3 nucleotide sequence: TGTGCCAGTAGTACCTTGACAGGGGTCAATCAGCCCCAGCATTTT.

This rearrangement joins TRBV4-2 to TRBJ1-2; the D gene is possibly TRBD1 (6 bases). The V end lost 1 base, the J end lost 2 bases, and 8 bases lay between the germline ends. Germline lookup yields CDR1 LGHNA and CDR2 YNFKEQ. This CDR3 comprises 14 residues. The CDR3 sequence is CASSQVTGNYGYTF. The CDR3 bases are TGTGCCAGCAGCCAAGTTACAGGGAACTATGGCTACACCTTC.

V and J are TRBV7-9 and TRBJ1-4; D is unresolved. V dropped 1 base and J dropped 7 bases, with 19 bases sitting between them. This CDR3 is 17 amino acids long. CDR1 and CDR2 from the germline V gene are SEHNR and FQNEAQ (reference sequence). The CDR3 DNA follows: TGTGCCAGCAGCTTAGGTGCTCTCGGTGCCGGGAGTGAAAAACTGTTTTTT. It codes for CASSLGALGAGSEKLFF.

The rearrangement links TRBV11-2 to TRBJ1-2, with 7 nucleotides matching TRBD1. This CDR3 spans 15 amino acids. J lost 3 bases, V lost 5 bases, and 9 bases had no gene match. The germline V gene has CDR1 SGHAT and CDR2 FQNNGV. For the CDR3, the DNA is TGTGCCAGCAGCCCCAGACAGGGAAGCGACTATGGCTACACCTTC. Translating it yields CASSPRQGSDYGYTF. Full variable domain (outside the CDR3, taken from reference TRBV11-2 and TRBJ1-2): EAGVAQSPRYKIIEKRQSVAFWCNPISGHATLYWYQQILGQGPKLLIQFQNNGVVDDSQLPKDRFSAERLKGVDSTLKIQPAKLEDSAVYLCASSPRQGSDYGYTFGSGTRLTVV.

The gene calls are TRBV28 and TRBJ1-5; weak D call: TRBD1 (6 bases). Looked up from germline, CDR1 is MDHEN and CDR2 is SYDVKM. V lost 5 bases and J 5 bases, leaving 16 bases between the germline ends. The length of the CDR3 is 15 residues. In DNA form, the CDR3 reads TGTGCCAGCAGTCACCCCGGGACACCCCATCAGCCCCAGCATTTT. Residues: CASSHPGTPHQPQHF. The whole variable domain, filled in from reference TRBV28 and TRBJ1-5, reads DVKVTQSSRYLVKRTGEKVFLECVQDMDHENMFWYRQDPGLGLRLIYFSYDVKMKEKGDIPEGYSVSREKKERFSLILESASTNQTSMYLCASSHPGTPHQPQHFGDGTRLSIL.